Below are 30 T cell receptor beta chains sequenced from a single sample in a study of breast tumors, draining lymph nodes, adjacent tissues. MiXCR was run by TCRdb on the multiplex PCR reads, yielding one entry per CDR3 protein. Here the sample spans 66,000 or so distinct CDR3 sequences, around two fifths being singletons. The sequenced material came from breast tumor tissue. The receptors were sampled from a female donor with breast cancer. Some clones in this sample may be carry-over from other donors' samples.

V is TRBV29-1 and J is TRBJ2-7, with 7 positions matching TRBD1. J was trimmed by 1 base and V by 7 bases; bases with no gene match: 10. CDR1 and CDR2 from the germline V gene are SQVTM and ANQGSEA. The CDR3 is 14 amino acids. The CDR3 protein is CSATFRDRSYEQYF. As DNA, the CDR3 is TGCAGCGCCACTTTCCGGGACAGATCCTACGAGCAGTACTTC.

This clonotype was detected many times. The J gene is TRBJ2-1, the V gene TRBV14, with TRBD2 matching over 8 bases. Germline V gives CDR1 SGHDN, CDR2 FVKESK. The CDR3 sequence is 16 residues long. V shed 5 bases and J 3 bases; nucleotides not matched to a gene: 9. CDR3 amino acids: CASSTPGGAGYNEQFF. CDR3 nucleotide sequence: TGTGCCAGCAGCACCCCGGGAGGGGCTGGCTACAATGAGCAGTTCTTC.

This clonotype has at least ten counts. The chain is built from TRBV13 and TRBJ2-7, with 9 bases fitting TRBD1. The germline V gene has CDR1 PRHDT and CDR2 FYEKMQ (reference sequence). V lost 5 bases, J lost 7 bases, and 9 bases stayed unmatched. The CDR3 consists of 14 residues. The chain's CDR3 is CASSQTGGPVEQYF. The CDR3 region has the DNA TGTGCCAGCAGCCAGACAGGGGGTCCGGTGGAGCAGTACTTC.

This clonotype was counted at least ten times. The CDR3 DNA is TGTGCCAGCAGCCAAGTGGGGGCCTACGAGCAGTACTTC. It yields the protein CASSQVGAYEQYF. The rearrangement uses TRBV6-6 and TRBJ2-7; perhaps D is TRBD1 or TRBD2 (5 bases each). The V end was cut by 6 bases, the J end by 2 bases, with 11 bases between. In germline, CDR1 is MNHNY, CDR2 SVGAGI (reference sequence). CDR3 length equals 13 residues.

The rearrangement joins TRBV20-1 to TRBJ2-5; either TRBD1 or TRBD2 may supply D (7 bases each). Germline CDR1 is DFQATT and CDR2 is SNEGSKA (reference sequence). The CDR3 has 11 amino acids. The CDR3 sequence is CRPAGGATQYF. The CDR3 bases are TGCAGGCCAGCAGGGGGGGCGACCCAGTACTTC.

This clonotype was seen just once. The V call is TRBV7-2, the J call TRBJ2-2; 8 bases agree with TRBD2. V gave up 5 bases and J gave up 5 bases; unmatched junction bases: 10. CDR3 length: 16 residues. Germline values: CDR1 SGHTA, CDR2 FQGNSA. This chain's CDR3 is CASSPVPGLGTGELFF. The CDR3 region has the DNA TGTGCCAGCAGCCCGGTCCCGGGACTAGGGACCGGGGAGCTGTTTTTT.

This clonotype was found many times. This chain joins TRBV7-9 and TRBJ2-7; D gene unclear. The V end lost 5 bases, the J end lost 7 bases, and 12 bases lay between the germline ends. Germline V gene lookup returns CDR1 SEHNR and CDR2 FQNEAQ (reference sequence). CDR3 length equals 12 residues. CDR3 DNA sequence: TGTGCCAGCAGCCCTGATGTGGGAGAGCAGTACTTC. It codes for CASSPDVGEQYF.

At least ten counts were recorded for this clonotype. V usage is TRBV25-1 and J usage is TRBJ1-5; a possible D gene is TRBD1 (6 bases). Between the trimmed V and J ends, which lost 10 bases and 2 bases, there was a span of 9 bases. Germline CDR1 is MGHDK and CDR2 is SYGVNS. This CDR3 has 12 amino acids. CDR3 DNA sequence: TGTGCCACGGGGGCGGGCAATCAGCCCCAGCATTTT. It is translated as CATGAGNQPQHF. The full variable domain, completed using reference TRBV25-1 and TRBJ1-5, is EADIYQTPRYLVIGTGKKITLECSQTMGHDKMYWYQQDPGMELHLIHYSYGVNSTEKGDLSSESTVSRIRTEHFPLTLESARPSHTSQYLCATGAGNQPQHFGDGTRLSIL.

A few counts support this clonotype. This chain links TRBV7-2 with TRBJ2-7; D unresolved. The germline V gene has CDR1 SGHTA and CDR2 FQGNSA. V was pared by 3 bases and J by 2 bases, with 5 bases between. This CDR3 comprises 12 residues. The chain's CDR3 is CASSFGTYEQYF. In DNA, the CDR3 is TGTGCCAGCAGCTTTGGGACCTACGAGCAGTACTTC.

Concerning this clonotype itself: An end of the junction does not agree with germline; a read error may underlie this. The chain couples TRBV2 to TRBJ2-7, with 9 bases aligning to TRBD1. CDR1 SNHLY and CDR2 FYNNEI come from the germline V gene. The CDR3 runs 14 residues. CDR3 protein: CASRDRVGTGELYF. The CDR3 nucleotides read TGTGCCAGCCGGGACAGGGTGGGCACCGGGGAGCTGTACTTC.

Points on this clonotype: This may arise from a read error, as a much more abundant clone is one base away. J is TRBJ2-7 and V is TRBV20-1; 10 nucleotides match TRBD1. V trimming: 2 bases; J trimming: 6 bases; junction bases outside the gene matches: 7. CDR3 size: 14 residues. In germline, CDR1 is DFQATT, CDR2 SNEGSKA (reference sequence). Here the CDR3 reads CSARSDRGDSEQYF. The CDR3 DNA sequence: TGCAGTGCTAGATCGGACAGGGGGGATTCCGAGCAGTACTTC.

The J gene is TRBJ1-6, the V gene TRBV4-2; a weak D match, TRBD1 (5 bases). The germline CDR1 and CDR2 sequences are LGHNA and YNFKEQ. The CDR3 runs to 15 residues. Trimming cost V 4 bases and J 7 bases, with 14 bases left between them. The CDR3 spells CASSLGTGPNSPLHF. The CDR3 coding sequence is TGTGCCAGCAGCCTCGGTACAGGACCCAATTCACCCCTCCACTTT.

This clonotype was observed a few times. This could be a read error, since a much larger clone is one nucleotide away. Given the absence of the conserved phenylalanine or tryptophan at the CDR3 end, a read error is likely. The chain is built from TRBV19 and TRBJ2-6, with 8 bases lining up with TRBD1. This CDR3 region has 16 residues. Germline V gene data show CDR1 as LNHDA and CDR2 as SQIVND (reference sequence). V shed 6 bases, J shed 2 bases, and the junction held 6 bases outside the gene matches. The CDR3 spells CASSGQGSAGANVLTS. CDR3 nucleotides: TGTGCCAGTAGCGGACAGGGTAGCGCTGGGGCCAACGTCCTGACTTCC.

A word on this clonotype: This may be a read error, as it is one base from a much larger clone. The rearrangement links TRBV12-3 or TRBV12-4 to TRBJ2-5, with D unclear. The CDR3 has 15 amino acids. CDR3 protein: CASSYPGSGDPTQHF. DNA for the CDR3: TGTGCCAGCAGTTATCCCGGATCAGGCGATCCGACCCAGCACTTC.

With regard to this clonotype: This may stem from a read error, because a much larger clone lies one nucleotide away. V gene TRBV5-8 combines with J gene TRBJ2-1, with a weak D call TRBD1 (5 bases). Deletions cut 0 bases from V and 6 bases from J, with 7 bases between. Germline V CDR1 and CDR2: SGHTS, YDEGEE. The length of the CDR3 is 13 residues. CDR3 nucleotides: TGTGCCAGCAGCTTGGCAGGGTCCAATGAGCAGTTCTTC. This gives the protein CASSLAGSNEQFF.

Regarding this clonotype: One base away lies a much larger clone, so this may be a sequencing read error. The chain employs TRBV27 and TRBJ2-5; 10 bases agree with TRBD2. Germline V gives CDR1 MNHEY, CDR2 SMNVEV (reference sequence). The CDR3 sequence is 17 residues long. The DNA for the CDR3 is TGTGCCAGCAGTTTTTTGGCTAGCGGGAGAGGAGGAGAGGCCCAGTACTTC. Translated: CASSFLASGRGGEAQYF.

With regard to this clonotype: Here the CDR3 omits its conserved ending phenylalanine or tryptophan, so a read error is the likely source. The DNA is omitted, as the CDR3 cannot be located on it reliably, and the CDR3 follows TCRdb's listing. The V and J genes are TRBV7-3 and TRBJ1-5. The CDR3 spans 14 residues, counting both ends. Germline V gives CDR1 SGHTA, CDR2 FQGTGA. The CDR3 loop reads CASSLRRVYCLWHL.

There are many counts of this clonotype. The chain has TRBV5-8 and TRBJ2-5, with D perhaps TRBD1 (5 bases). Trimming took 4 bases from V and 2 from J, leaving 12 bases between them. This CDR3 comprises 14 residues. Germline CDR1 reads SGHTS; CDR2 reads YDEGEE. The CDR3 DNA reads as TGTGCCAGCAGCACCGACAGATTACAAGAGACCCAGTACTTC. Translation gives CASSTDRLQETQYF.

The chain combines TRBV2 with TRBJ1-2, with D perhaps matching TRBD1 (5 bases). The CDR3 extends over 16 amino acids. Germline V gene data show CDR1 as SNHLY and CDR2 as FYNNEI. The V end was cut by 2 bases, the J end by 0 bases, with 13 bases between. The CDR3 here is CASSEWPQGANYGYTF. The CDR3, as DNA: TGTGCCAGCAGTGAATGGCCTCAAGGGGCTAACTATGGCTACACCTTC. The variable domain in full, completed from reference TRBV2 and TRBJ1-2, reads EPEVTQTPSHQVTQMGQEVILRCVPISNHLYFYWYRQILGQKVEFLVSFYNNEISEKSEIFDDQFSVERPDGSNFTLKIRSTKLEDSAMYFCASSEWPQGANYGYTFGSGTRLTVV.

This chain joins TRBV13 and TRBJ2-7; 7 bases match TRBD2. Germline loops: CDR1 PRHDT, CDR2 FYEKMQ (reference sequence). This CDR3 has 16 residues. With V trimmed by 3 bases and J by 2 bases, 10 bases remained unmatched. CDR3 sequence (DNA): TGTGCCAGCAGCTTCAGTCTTGCGGGGGTCCCCTACGAGCAGTACTTC. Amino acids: CASSFSLAGVPYEQYF.

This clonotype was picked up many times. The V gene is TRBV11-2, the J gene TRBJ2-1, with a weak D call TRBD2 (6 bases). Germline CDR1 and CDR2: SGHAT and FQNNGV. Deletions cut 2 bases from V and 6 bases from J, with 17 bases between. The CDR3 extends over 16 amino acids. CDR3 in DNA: TGTGCCAGCAGCTTACTGGGCGGAGGGATGGGCAATGAGCAGTTCTTC. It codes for CASSLLGGGMGNEQFF.

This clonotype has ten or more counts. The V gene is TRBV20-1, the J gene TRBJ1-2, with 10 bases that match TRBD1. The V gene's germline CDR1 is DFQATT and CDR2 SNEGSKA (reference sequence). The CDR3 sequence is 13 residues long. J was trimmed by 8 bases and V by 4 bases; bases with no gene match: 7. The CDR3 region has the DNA TGCAGTGCTATCTTGGGACAGGGGTACGGCTACACCTTC. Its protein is CSAILGQGYGYTF.

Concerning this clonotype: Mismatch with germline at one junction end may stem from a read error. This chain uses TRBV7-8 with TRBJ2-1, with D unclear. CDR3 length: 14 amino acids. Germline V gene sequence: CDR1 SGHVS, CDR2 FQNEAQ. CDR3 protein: CARSLVGVYNEQFF. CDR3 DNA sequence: TGTGCCAGAAGCTTAGTTGGTGTTTACAATGAGCAGTTCTTC.

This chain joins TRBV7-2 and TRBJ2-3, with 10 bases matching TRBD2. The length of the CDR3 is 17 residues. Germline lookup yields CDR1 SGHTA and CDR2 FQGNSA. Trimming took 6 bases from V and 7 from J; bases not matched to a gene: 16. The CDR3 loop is CASSKTPSGRARNTQYF. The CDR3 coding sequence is TGTGCCAGCAGTAAAACCCCCAGCGGGAGGGCCCGAAATACGCAGTATTTT.

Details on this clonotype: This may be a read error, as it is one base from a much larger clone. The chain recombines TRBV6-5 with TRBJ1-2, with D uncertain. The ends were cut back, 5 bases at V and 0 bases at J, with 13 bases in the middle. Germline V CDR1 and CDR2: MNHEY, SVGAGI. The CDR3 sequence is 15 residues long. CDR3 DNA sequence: TGTGCCAGCAGTCCCCCCCGGGCGCCTAACTATGGCTACACCTTC. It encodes CASSPPRAPNYGYTF.

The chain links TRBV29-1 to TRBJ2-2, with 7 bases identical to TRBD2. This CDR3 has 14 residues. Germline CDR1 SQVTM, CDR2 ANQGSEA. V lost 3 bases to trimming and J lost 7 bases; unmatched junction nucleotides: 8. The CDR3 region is CSVDVAGLVGELFF. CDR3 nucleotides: TGCAGCGTTGATGTAGCGGGTCTGGTCGGGGAGCTGTTTTTT.

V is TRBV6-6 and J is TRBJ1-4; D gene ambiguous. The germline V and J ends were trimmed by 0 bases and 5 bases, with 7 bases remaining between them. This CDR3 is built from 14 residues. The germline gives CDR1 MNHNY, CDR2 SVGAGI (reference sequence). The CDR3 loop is CASSYSRYNEKLFF. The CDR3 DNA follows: TGTGCCAGCAGTTACTCTAGGTACAATGAAAAACTGTTTTTT.

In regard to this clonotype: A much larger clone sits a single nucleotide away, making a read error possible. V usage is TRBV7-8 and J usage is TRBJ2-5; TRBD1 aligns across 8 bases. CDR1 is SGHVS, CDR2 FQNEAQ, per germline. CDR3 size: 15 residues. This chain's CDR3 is CASSLRDRRGETQHF. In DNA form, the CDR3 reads TGTGCCAGCAGCCTACGGGACAGGCGGGGAGAGACCCAGCACTTC.

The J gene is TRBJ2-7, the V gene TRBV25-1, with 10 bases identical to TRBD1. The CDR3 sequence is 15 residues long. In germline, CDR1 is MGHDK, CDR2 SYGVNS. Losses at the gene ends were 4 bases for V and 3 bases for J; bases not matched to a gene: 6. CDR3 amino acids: CASSARGDRGYEQYF. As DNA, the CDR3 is TGTGCCAGCAGTGCCCGAGGGGACAGGGGCTACGAGCAGTACTTC.

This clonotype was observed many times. The CDR3 sequence is CASSRRQQETQYF. CDR3 nucleotides: TGTGCCAGCAGCCGCCGCCAGCAAGAGACCCAGTACTTC. The chain employs TRBV6-6 and TRBJ2-5; D is ambiguous. The CDR3 extends over 13 amino acids. V was trimmed by 6 bases and J by 2 bases, leaving 10 bases between them. Germline V lookup: CDR1 MNHNY, CDR2 SVGAGI (reference sequence).